The 4 T cell receptor beta chains below come from one sample, sequenced in a study of blood T cell repertoires in COVID-19 (dated by TCRdb to about 2020). The library was obtained by the immunoSEQ multiplex PCR assay. TCRdb took this table from immuneACCESS and kept in-frame rearrangements with V and J called. Such tables lack part of the clones; where checked against another copy, unresolved V genes explain under half of the gap, and the rest is unexplained. The sample records 250,000 to 350,000 clones, approximately 84% of which are singletons. The top ten clones comprise almost 1.5% of the sample. Material for sequencing was peripheral blood. These receptors originate from a human donor with COVID-19, enrolled during active disease. The donor label of this sample is uncertain.

The chain has TRBV19 and TRBJ2-6, with D tentatively TRBD2 (6 bases). The germline CDR1 and CDR2 sequences are LNHDA and SQIVND (reference sequence). Trimming stripped 4 bases from V and 4 bases from J, with 20 bases between. CDR3 length: 18 residues. The CDR3 region is CASSRPGAPEGGANVLTF. The CDR3 region has the DNA TGTGCCAGTAGTAGGCCGGGAGCGCCCGAGGGGGGGGCCAACGTCCTGACTTTC.

The rearrangement joins TRBV30 to TRBJ1-6, with 8 positions matching TRBD1. CDR1 is GTSNPN, CDR2 SVGIG, per germline (reference sequence). The CDR3 covers 13 residues. V lost 1 base to trimming and J lost 9 bases; unmatched junction nucleotides: 2. CDR3 residues: CAWSADRGSPLHF. In DNA form, the CDR3 reads TGTGCCTGGAGTGCAGACAGGGGTTCACCCCTCCACTTT.

The rearrangement links TRBV7-3 to TRBJ2-5; tentative D call: TRBD2 (7 bases). Germline values: CDR1 SGHTA, CDR2 FQGTGA. V lost 5 bases, J lost 5 bases, and 27 bases lay in between. The CDR3 consists of 18 residues. This chain's CDR3 is CASSLFSGQRELAETQYF. The DNA of the CDR3 is TGTGCCAGCAGCCTCTTTTCCGGACAGCGGGAACTGGCGGAGACCCAGTACTTC. The full variable domain, rest sourced from reference TRBV7-3 and TRBJ2-5, is GAGVSQTPSNKVTEKGKYVELRCDPISGHTALYWYRQSLGQGPEFLIYFQGTGAADDSGLPNDRFFAVRPEGSVSTLKIQRTERGDSAVYLCASSLFSGQRELAETQYFGPGTRLLVL.

V and J are TRBV5-4 and TRBJ1-1; 8 positions match TRBD1. The CDR3 has 14 residues. V was pared by 5 bases and J by 3 bases, with 6 bases of the junction left unmatched. Germline CDR1 is SGHNT and CDR2 is YYREEE (reference sequence). The CDR3 loop reads CASRQDRVDTEAFF. The DNA for the CDR3 is TGTGCCAGCAGGCAGGACAGGGTGGACACTGAAGCTTTCTTT.